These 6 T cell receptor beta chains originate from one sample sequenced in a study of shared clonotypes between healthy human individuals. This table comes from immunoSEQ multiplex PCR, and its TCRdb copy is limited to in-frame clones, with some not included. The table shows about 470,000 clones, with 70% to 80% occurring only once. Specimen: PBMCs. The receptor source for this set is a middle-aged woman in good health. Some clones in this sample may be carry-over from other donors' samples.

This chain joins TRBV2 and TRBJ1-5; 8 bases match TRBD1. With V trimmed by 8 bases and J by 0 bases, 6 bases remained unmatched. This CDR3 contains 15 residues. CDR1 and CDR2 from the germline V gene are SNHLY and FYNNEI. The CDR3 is CASARDRRSNQPQHF. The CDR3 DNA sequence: TGTGCCAGCGCCCGGGACAGGCGTAGCAATCAGCCCCAGCATTTT. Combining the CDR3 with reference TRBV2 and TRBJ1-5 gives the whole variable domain EPEVTQTPSHQVTQMGQEVILRCVPISNHLYFYWYRQILGQKVEFLVSFYNNEISEKSEIFDDQFSVERPDGSNFTLKIRSTKLEDSAMYFCASARDRRSNQPQHFGDGTRLSIL.

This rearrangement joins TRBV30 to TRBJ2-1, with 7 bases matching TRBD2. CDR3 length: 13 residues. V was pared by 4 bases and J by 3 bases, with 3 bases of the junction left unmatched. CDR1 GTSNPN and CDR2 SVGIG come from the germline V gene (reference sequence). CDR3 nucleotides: TGTGCCTGGAAAGCGGGATTCTACAATGAGCAGTTCTTC. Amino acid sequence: CAWKAGFYNEQFF.

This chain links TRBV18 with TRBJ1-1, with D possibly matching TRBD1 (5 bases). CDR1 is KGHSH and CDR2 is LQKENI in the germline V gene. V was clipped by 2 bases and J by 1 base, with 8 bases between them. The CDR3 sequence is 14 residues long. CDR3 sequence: CASSPGGKNTEAFF. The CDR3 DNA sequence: TGTGCCAGCTCACCAGGGGGGAAGAACACTGAAGCTTTCTTT.

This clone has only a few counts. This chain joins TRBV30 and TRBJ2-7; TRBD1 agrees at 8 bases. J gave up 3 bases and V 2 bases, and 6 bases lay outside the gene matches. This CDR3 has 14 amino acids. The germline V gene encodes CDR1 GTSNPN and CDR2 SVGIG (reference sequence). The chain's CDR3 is CAWSMRGQGYEQYF. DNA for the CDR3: TGTGCCTGGAGTATGCGCGGACAGGGCTACGAGCAGTACTTC.

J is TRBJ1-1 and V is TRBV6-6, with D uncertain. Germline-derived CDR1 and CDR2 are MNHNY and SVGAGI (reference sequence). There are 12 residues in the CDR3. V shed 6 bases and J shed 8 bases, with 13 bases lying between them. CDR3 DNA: TGTGCCAGCAGGCCGGCTCTAGGAGAAGCTTTCTTT. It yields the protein CASRPALGEAFF.

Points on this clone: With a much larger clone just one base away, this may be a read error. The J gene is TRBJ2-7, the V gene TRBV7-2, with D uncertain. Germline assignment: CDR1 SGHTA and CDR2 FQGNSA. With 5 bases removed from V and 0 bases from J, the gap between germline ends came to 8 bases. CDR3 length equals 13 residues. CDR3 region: CASSPPISYEQYF. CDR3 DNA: TGTGCCAGCAGCCCCCCCATCTCCTACGAGCAGTACTTC.